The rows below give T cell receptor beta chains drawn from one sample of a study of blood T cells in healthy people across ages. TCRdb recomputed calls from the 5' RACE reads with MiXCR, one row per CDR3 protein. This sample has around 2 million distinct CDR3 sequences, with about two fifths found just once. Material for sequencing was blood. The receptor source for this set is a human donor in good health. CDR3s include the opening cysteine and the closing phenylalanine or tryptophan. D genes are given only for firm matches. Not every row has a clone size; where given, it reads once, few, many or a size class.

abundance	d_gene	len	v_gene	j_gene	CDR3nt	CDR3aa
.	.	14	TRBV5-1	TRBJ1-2	TGCGCCAGCAGCTTGATCACCGAGGGGTCTGGCTACACCTTC	CASSLITEGSGYTF
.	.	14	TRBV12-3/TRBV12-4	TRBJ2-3	TGTGCCTGCAGTTTTGGCAAAAGCACAGATACGCAGTATTTT	CACSFGKSTDTQYF
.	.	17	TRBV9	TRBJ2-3	TGTGCCAGCAGCGTAACACTAAACAGGGTGGGCGGAGATACGCAGTATTTT	CASSVTLNRVGGDTQYF
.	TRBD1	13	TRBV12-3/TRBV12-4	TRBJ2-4	TGTGCCAGCAGGTTTATGGGACAGGGGTATCAGTACTTC	CASRFMGQGYQYF
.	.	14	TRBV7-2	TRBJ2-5	TGTGCCAGCAGCATCCAAACAGGGAAAGAGACCCAGTACTTC	CASSIQTGKETQYF
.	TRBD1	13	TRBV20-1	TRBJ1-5	TGCAGTGCTAGAGTGACAGGGAGTCAGCCCCAGCATTTT	CSARVTGSQPQHF
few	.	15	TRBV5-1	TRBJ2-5	TGCGCCAGCAGCCAACTACAGGGAGGCCAGGAGACCCAGTACTTC	CASSQLQGGQETQYF
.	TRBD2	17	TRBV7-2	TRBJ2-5	TGTGCCAGCAGCTTAGCGTTAGCGGGGGGGTACCAAGAGACCCGGTACTTC	CASSLALAGGYQETRYF
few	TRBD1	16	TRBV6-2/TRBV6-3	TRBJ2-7	TGTGCCAGCAGACAACTGCGGGGACAGGACAAGGGTGAGCAGTACTTC	CASRQLRGQDKGEQYF
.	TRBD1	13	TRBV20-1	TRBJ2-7	TGCAGTGCTCAACGACAGGGCTCCTACGAGCAGTACTTC	CSAQRQGSYEQYF
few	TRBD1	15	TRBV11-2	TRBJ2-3	TGTGCCAGCAGCTCACTCCAGGGGGCAGGAGATACGCAGTATTTT	CASSSLQGAGDTQYF
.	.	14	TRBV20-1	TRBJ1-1	TGCAGTGCTCTACGTGCGGGCATGAACACTGAAGCTTTCTTT	CSALRAGMNTEAFF
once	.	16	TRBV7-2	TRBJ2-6	TGTGCCAGCAGCTTAGGTCCCACCTCTGGGGCCAACGTCCTGACTTTC	CASSLGPTSGANVLTF
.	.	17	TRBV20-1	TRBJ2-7	TGCAGTGCTAGAGATCTTCTTGGGGGGCCCAACTTCTTCGAGCAGTACTTC	CSARDLLGGPNFFEQYF
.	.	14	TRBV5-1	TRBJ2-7	TGTGCCAGCAGCTTGGAGGCAGGGTCCCACGAGCAGTACTTC	CASSLEAGSHEQYF
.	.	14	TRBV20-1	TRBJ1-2	TGCAGTGCTACAGGGGACGCCGCTAACTATGGCTACACCTTC	CSATGDAANYGYTF
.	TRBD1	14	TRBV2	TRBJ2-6	TGTGCCAGCTTCAGGGGGACTGGGGCCAACGTCCTGACTTTC	CASFRGTGANVLTF
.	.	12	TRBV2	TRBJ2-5	TGTGCCGGCGATTCCTACCAAGAGACCCAGTACTTC	CAGDSYQETQYF
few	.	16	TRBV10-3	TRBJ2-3	TGTGCCATCAGTGAGAATCGCGGTCTCCCAACAGATACGCAGTATTTT	CAISENRGLPTDTQYF
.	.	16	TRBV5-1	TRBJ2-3	TGCGCCAGCAGCGGCTACTCAGGGGAGGTCATCGATACGCAGTATTTT	CASSGYSGEVIDTQYF
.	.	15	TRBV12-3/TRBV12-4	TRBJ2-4	TGTGCCAGCAGTTTAGCTGGGCGGCTAAAAAACATTCAGTACTTC	CASSLAGRLKNIQYF
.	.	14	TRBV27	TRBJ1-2	TGTGCCAGCAGAAGATTCACGGGGCTGGATGGCTACACCTTC	CASRRFTGLDGYTF
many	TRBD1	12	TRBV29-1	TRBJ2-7	TGCAGCGTTTTAGGGACAGGACACGAGCAGTACTTC	CSVLGTGHEQYF
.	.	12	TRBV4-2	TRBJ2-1	TGTGCCAGCAGCCAAGCAGCGGCTGAGCAGTTCTTC	CASSQAAAEQFF